This TCR beta chain was recorded in a study of blood T cell repertoires in COVID-19. Germline V lookup: CDR1 MNHEY, CDR2 SVGAGI. Between the trimmed V and J ends, which lost 2 bases and 2 bases, there was a span of 11 bases. There are 15 residues in the CDR3. Original data processing: From reference gene primer amplification, estimates of nucleated cell counts were derived. Clones were read by immunoSEQ multiplex PCR, and TCRdb kept only the in-frame ones, dropping some. Clone size and the V and J calls come from that table; the DNA yielded D and trimming. The sample carries more than 150,000 clones, 81% recorded once.

V gene TRBV6-5 combines with J gene TRBJ2-3; maybe TRBD2 (6 bases). Sequencing was performed on peripheral blood. This clonotype was obtained from an elderly woman with COVID-19, enrolled during active disease. The CDR3 is CASSYAGRYTDTQYF. The CDR3 DNA sequence: TGTGCCAGCAGTTACGCGGGAAGATACACAGATACGCAGTATTTT.